This T cell receptor beta chain was sequenced during a study of PD-1 blockade in classical Hodgkin lymphoma (dated by TCRdb to the early 2020s). Regarding the research as a whole: Nivolumab dosing was 3 mg/kg intravenously every 2 weeks, continuing until either disease progression or unacceptable toxicity. The study used TCR beta sequencing and CyTOF to define a peripheral blood immune signature of response to PD-1 blockade in classical Hodgkin lymphoma.

Genomic DNA was isolated using the Qiagen DNeasy kit from unsorted PBMCs as well as from negatively selected CD4+ and CD8+ fractions. Using primers that anneal to V and J segments, immunoSEQ multiplex PCR amplified the TCR beta CDR3 regions. A synthetic immune receptor repertoire was used to minimize amplification bias, and any remaining bias was removed computationally after sequencing. The original methods were these. Repertoire diversity was quantified as the Shannon entropy index using custom Python scripts. The unsorted, CD4+ and CD8+ repertoires were each analyzed separately, with the exception of combined analyses, where CD4+ and CD8+ sequences were merged in silico. A clone counted as expanded when the clone's frequency after treatment rose at least 2-fold relative to C1D1, and clones undetected at baseline were given a pseudocount of 0.5. Singleton clones were defined as clones with 0 or 1 copy at C1D1, and non-singleton clones were defined as clones with 2 or more copies. Clones expanded in unsorted samples were labelled as CD4+, CD8+ or unknown by matching protein sequences in sorted samples from the same patient. Wilcoxon tests on paired samples were used to test diversity changes from C1D1 to C4D1. Not all clones reach the TCRdb copy of this immuneACCESS table, which keeps in-frame sequences only. Checked studies attribute under half of the gap to unresolved V genes and leave the rest unexplained. Clone size and V and J calls were adopted from that table, with D and trimming inferred from the DNA. This sample gives under 70,000 clones in total; roughly 88% of them show up just once. In total, the top ten clones hold roughly an eighth of the sample.

In regard to this clone: Its target antigen remains unknown. Per-base qualities were not stored, and no clone one base away is much larger.

From a lookup of the germline V gene, CDR1 and CDR2 are SGHTA and FQGNSA. The CDR3 numbers 16 residues from cysteine through phenylalanine. Of the read, only the CDR3 DNA is kept; its 48 bases are in frame from base 1. Trimming takes 3 bases off V and 3 bases off J; junction bases not matched to a gene: 3. Study-wide findings and limitations: A significant rise by C4D1 was seen in CD4+ but not CD8+ TCR diversity (p=0.0027 vs p=0.16), with the rise being most apparent in complete responders (p=0.02). Patients starting nivolumab less than 1 year after ASCT had lower diversity and were excluded from later analyses to avoid confounding by immune reconstitution. Trial patients with a complete response had baseline diversity similar to that of newly diagnosed patients, while partial responders and progressors had significantly lower diversity. Baseline TCR diversity was reported to be lower in newly diagnosed patients than in healthy donors, and even lower in relapsed/refractory patients. Only a single clinical trial cohort was studied, and what caused the repertoire differences, possibly disease activity or prior therapy, remained undefined.

The time point label, read with the paper, signifies: cycle 1 day 1 (C1D1), immediately before nivolumab initiation. Every trial patient had relapsed following autologous stem cell transplantation, and prior brentuximab vedotin exposure was what differed among cohorts A, B and C. The trial cohort included roughly 60 patients with relapsed/refractory classical Hodgkin lymphoma, and each patient had a best overall response of complete response, partial response or progressive disease. Trial patients were treated with single-agent nivolumab in the multi-cohort phase II CheckMate 205 trial. An independent review committee assessed best overall response by applying the 2007 International Working Group response criteria. Trial PBMCs were collected immediately before nivolumab initiation (C1D1) and during therapy at cycle 2 day 1 and cycle 4 day 1. Peripheral blood was collected in 8 mL Vacutainer Cell Preparation Tubes, from which PBMCs were isolated by centrifugation and then cryopreserved.

The sequence came from a human donor with classical Hodgkin lymphoma. This specimen consisted of peripheral blood mononuclear cells (PBMCs), obtained at baseline. This chain joins TRBV7-2 to TRBJ2-2; the junction holds 11 bases that match TRBD2. The bases read TGTGCCAGCAGCTTCCTAGCGGGGGGCGACACCGGGGAGCTGTTTTTT. This translates into CASSFLAGGDTGELFF.